This T cell receptor (beta chain) appears in the sequencing data of a study of Ad26.COV2.S vaccination and SARS-CoV-2 variants. About the research overall: Enrollment placed the donor in the COV1001 Ad26.COV2.S trial arm. Administration of Ad26.COV2.S was intramuscular, either once or twice 56 days apart.

CDR3 length: 14 amino acids. Germline trimming cut 4 bases from V and 12 bases from J; bases unmatched to any gene: 10. Germline V gene sequence: CDR1 SGHTA, CDR2 FQGNSA. The study, taken as a whole, reports: CD8+ and CD4+ T cells specific for spike reportedly responded with substantial breadth after vaccination.

Worth noting for this clone: As yet, its antigen is unknown.

Treatment reported: roughly 20 received Ad26.COV2.S at low or high dose, single or two shots; roughly five received placebo; per-sample allocation not given. At day 63 after the first vaccine or placebo injection, samples were drawn. Expression of Wuhan-strain SARS-CoV-2 spike came from the Ad26 vector that formed the vaccine. Produced via immunoSEQ multiplex PCR; TCRdb's table is partial and in-frame only. This table holds about 480,000 clones, 87% found once. This rearrangement joins TRBV7-2 to TRBJ2-1; 9 bases are shared with TRBD2. The sequence came from a person aged 18-65 years who received the Ad26.COV2.S COVID-19 vaccine or a placebo. Sample: peripheral blood, taken in a trial of Ad26.COV2.S vaccine versus placebo. The CDR3 DNA reads TGTGCCAGCAGCTCCCCGGTTAAAGCGGGGGGGCAGTTCTTC. Translating gives CASSSPVKAGGQFF. Full variable domain (outside the CDR3, taken from reference TRBV7-2 and TRBJ2-1): GAGVSQSPSNKVTEKGKDVELRCDPISGHTALYWYRQSLGQGLEFLIYFQGNSAPDKSGLPSDRFSAERTGGSVSTLTIQRTQQEDSAVYLCASSSPVKAGGQFFGPGTRLTVL.